What follows are 8 T cell receptor beta chains derived from one specimen sequenced in a study of OX40 agonist ivuxolimab in advanced cancers. The library was generated by the immunoSEQ multiplex PCR assay. Drawn from immuneACCESS, this table holds only the in-frame rearrangements with V and J called that TCRdb kept. Clones are partly lost; checked studies trace under half to an unresolved V gene and leave the rest unexplained. Counted in this sample were 75,000 to 95,000 clones; about 87% of them appeared once. The ten most abundant clones make up about 4% of the sample. Sequencing was performed on CD4+ or CD8+ T cells sorted from blood, taken in a trial of the OX40 agonist ivuxolimab. These receptor sequences come from an adult with an advanced solid tumor such as melanoma, head and neck, liver or kidney cancer.

This clone appeared a single time. The gene calls are TRBV5-1 and TRBJ1-2; maybe TRBD1 (5 bases). Per the germline V gene, CDR1 is SGHRS and CDR2 is YFSETQ. The CDR3 is made up of 13 amino acids. The germline V and J ends were trimmed by 7 bases and 2 bases, with 12 bases remaining between them. CDR3 sequence reads: CASGSGGNYGYTF. CDR3 bases: TGCGCCAGCGGATCGGGGGGAAACTATGGCTACACCTTC.

The chain is built from TRBV9 and TRBJ1-2, with D hard to call. The CDR3 sequence is 16 residues long. Trimming pared 3 bases from V and 4 bases from J, leaving 19 bases between. Germline V CDR1 and CDR2: SGDLS, YYNGEE. CDR3 coding DNA: TGTGCCAGCAGCGGAGTCCAGCCCCTAGGAATCTATGGCTACACCTTC. Residues: CASSGVQPLGIYGYTF.

The rearrangement links TRBV9 to TRBJ2-1; 10 nucleotides agree with TRBD2. The CDR3 has 16 residues. Germline lookup yields CDR1 SGDLS and CDR2 YYNGEE. V trimming: 4 bases; J trimming: 7 bases; junction bases outside the gene matches: 11. The DNA for the CDR3 is TGTGCCAGCAGCATAGGGACTAGCGAGATTAGGAATGAGCAGTTCTTC. Translating it yields CASSIGTSEIRNEQFF. The complete variable domain, with remaining parts taken from reference TRBV9 and TRBJ2-1, reads DSGVTQTPKHLITATGQRVTLRCSPRSGDLSVYWYQQSLDQGLQFLIQYYNGEERAKGNILERFSAQQFPDLHSELNLSSLELGDSALYFCASSIGTSEIRNEQFFGPGTRLTVL.

The chain joins TRBV20-1 to TRBJ2-4; TRBD1 is a possible D gene (6 bases). V was shortened by 6 bases and J by 8 bases, with 8 bases between the two germline ends. Germline V gene sequence: CDR1 DFQATT, CDR2 SNEGSKA (reference sequence). The length of the CDR3 is 10 residues. The CDR3: CSADSDIQYF. The DNA for the CDR3 is TGCAGTGCGGACAGTGACATTCAGTACTTC.

The rearrangement joins TRBV28 to TRBJ2-7, with 8 positions matching TRBD1. The ends lost 7 bases at V and 0 bases at J; junction bases unmatched: 8. This CDR3 region has 15 residues. Germline V CDR1 and CDR2: MDHEN, SYDVKM. In DNA form, the CDR3 reads TGTGCCAGCACCAGGCAGGGGGCCTACTCCTACGAGCAGTACTTC. Its protein is CASTRQGAYSYEQYF.

This clone appeared once. The chain employs TRBV27 and TRBJ2-3; possibly TRBD2 for D (5 bases). The CDR3 extends over 16 amino acids. V was cut by 5 bases and J by 1 base, with 16 bases left in between. Germline V gene lookup returns CDR1 MNHEY and CDR2 SMNVEV (reference sequence). Written as DNA, the CDR3 is TGTGCCAGCAGTACCTCTATTCGGGGAGGCACAGATACGCAGTATTTT. It is translated as CASSTSIRGGTDTQYF.

J is TRBJ2-2 and V is TRBV10-1; the D is unclear. The V gene's germline CDR1 is WNHNN and CDR2 SYGVQD (reference sequence). Deletions cut 8 bases from V and 7 bases from J, with 11 bases between. This CDR3 has 12 residues. The CDR3 protein is CASSLTVGELFF. CDR3 coding DNA: TGCGCCAGCTCCCTGACGGTCGGGGAGCTGTTTTTT.

Points on this clone: Other DNA sequences within the sample encode an identical CDR3. The chain recombines TRBV7-2 with TRBJ2-3; TRBD2 agrees at 7 bases. The CDR3 is 14 amino acids. Germline V lookup: CDR1 SGHTA, CDR2 FQGNSA. V lost 2 bases, J lost 3 bases, and 2 bases stayed unmatched. The CDR3 region is CASSLNSGTDTQYF. In nucleotides, the CDR3 is TGTGCCAGCAGCTTAAATAGCGGGACAGATACGCAGTATTTT.